This entry describes one TCR beta chain. Its antigen remains unknown. CDR3 size: 16 residues. CDR1 and CDR2 (germline): SGHNT, YYREEE (reference sequence). V lost 0 bases to trimming and J lost 3 bases, with 16 bases between them. Profiling relied on immunoSEQ multiplex PCR, and the TCRdb table lists in-frame clones only, not all of them. The data contain about 64,000 clones, 80% to 95% of them singletons. The entry originates in a study of T cell responses to AZD1222 COVID-19 vaccine. General study findings and limits: Among those given AZD1222, only 6 or 7 were seropositive at baseline.

Here the sequenced sample was peripheral blood, taken 28 days after the second dose of the MenACWY control vaccine. This TCR was sampled from an adult who received the MenACWY meningococcal vaccine as a control. V and J are TRBV5-4 and TRBJ2-7, with D perhaps given as TRBD1 or TRBD2 (5 bases each). The CDR3 DNA sequence: TGTGCCAGCAGCTTGGGAGGGGCCGGTGGGGTCTACGAGCAGTACTTC. Protein product: CASSLGGAGGVYEQYF.